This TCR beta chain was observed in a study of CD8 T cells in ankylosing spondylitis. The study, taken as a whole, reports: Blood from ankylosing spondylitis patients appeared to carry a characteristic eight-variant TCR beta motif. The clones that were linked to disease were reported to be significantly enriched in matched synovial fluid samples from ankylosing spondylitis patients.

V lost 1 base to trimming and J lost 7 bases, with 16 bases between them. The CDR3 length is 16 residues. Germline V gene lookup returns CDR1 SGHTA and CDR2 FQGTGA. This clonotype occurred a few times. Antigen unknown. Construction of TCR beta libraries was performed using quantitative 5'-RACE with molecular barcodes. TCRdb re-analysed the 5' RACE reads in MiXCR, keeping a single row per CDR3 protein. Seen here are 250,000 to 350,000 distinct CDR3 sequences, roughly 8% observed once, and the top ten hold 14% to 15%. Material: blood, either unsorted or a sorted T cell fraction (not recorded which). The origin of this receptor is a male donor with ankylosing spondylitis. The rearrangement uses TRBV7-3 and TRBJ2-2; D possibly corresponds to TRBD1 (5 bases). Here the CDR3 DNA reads TGTGCCAGCAGCTTAAGGCAGGGTGGGTTCGACGGGGAGCTGTTTTTT. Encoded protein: CASSLRQGGFDGELFF.